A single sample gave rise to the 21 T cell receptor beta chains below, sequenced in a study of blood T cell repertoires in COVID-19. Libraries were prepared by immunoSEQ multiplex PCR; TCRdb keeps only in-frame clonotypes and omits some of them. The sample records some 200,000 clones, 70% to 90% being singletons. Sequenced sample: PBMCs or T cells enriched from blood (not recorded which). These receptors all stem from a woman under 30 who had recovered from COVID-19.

The CDR3 bases are TGTGCCAGCAGTGAACGGCAGGGAAGCACAGATACGCAGTATTTT. This encodes CASSERQGSTDTQYF. The chain carries TRBV6-4 and TRBJ2-3, with D perhaps TRBD1 (5 bases). Germline V gene data show CDR1 as MRHNA and CDR2 as SNTAGT. V was shortened by 3 bases and J by 0 bases, with 10 bases between the two germline ends. The CDR3 is 15 amino acids.

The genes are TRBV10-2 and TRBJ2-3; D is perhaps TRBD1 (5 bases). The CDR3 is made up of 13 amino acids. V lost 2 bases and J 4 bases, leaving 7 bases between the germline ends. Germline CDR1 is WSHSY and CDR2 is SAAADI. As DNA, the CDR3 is TGCGCCAGCAGTGAGCAGGGCCCAGATACGCAGTATTTT. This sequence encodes CASSEQGPDTQYF.

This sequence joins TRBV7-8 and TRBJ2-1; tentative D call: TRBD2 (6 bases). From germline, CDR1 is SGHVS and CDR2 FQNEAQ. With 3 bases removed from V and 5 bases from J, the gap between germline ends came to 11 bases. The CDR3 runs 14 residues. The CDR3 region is CASSFGTLNNEQFF. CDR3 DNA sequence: TGTGCCAGCAGCTTTGGGACTCTCAACAATGAGCAGTTCTTC.

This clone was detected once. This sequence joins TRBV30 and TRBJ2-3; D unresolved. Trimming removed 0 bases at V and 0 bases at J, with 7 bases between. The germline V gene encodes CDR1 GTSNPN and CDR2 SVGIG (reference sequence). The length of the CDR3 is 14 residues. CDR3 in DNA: TGTGCCTGGAGTGTAATGACTAGCACAGATACGCAGTATTTT. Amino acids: CAWSVMTSTDTQYF.

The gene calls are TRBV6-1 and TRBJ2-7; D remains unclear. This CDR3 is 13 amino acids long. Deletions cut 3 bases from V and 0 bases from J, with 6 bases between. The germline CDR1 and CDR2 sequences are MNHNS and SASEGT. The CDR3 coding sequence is TGTGCCAGCAGTGACAGAAGCTCCTACGAGCAGTACTTC. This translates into CASSDRSSYEQYF.

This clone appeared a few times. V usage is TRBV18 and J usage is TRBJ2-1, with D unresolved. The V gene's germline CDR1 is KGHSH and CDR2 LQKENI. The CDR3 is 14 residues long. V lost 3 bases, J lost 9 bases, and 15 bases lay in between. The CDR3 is CASSPPLISAEQFF. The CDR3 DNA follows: TGTGCCAGCTCACCCCCGTTGATCAGTGCTGAGCAGTTCTTC. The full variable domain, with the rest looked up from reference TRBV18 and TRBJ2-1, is NAGVMQNPRHLVRRRGQEARLRCSPMKGHSHVYWYRQLPEEGLKFMVYLQKENIIDESGMPKERFSAEFPKEGPSILRIQQVVRGDSAAYFCASSPPLISAEQFFGPGTRLTVL.

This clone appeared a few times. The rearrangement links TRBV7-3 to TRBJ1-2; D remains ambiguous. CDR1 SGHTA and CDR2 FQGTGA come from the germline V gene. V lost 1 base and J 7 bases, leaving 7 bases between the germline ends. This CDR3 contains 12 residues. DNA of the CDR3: TGTGCCAGCAGCTTAATGCACTTTGGCTACACCTTC. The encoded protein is CASSLMHFGYTF.

The CDR3 loop reads CASSHWEGQGYGYTF. The CDR3 region has the DNA TGTGCCAGCAGCCACTGGGAGGGACAGGGATATGGCTACACCTTC. The gene calls are TRBV7-2 and TRBJ1-2; 9 bases fit TRBD1. The trim removed 5 bases at V and 5 bases at J, leaving 9 bases unmatched. This CDR3 is 15 amino acids long. Germline values: CDR1 SGHTA, CDR2 FQGNSA.

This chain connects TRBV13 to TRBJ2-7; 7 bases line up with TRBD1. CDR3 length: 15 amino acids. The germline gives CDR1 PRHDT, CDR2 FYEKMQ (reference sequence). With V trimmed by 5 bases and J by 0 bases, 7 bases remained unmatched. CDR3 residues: CASSTGQTDSYEQYF. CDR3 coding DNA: TGTGCCAGCAGCACGGGACAGACGGACTCCTACGAGCAGTACTTC.

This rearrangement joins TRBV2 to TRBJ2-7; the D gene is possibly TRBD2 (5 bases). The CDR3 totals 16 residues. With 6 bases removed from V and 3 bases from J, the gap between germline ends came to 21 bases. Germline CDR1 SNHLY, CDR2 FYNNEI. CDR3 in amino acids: CASSNYKRTVHYEQYF. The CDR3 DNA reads TGTGCCAGCAGCAATTATAAAAGGACTGTACACTACGAGCAGTACTTC.

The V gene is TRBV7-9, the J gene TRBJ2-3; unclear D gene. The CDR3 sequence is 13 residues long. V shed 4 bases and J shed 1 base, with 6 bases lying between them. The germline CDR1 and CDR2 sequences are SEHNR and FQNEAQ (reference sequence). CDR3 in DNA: TGTGCCAGCAGCTCCCGGGGCACAGATACGCAGTATTTT. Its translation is CASSSRGTDTQYF.

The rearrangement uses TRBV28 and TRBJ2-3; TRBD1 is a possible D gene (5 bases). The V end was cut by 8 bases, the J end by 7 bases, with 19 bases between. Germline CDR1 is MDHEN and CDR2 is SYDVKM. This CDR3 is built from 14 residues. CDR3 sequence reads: CASASPGILNTQYF. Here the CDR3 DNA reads TGTGCCAGCGCTAGTCCAGGGATTCTGAATACGCAGTATTTT. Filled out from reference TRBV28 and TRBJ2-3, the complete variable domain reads DVKVTQSSRYLVKRTGEKVFLECVQDMDHENMFWYRQDPGLGLRLIYFSYDVKMKEKGDIPEGYSVSREKKERFSLILESASTNQTSMYLCASASPGILNTQYFGPGTRLTVL.

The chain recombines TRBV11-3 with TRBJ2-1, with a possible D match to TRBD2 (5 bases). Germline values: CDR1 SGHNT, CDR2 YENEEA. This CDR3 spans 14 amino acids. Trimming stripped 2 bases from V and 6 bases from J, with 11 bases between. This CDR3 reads CASSLSQLGNEQFF. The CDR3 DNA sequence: TGTGCCAGCAGCTTATCCCAACTAGGCAATGAGCAGTTCTTC. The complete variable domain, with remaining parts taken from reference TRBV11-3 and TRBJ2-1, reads EAGVVQSPRYKIIEKKQPVAFWCNPISGHNTLYWYLQNLGQGPELLIRYENEEAVDDSQLPKDRFSAERLKGVDSTLKIQPAELGDSAVYLCASSLSQLGNEQFFGPGTRLTVL.

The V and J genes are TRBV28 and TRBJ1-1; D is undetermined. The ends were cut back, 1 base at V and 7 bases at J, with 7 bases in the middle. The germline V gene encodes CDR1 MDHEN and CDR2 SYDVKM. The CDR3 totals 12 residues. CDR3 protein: CASSLSTVEAFF. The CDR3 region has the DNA TGTGCCAGCAGTTTATCCACAGTTGAAGCTTTCTTT. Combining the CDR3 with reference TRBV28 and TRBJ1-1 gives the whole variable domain DVKVTQSSRYLVKRTGEKVFLECVQDMDHENMFWYRQDPGLGLRLIYFSYDVKMKEKGDIPEGYSVSREKKERFSLILESASTNQTSMYLCASSLSTVEAFFGQGTRLTVV.

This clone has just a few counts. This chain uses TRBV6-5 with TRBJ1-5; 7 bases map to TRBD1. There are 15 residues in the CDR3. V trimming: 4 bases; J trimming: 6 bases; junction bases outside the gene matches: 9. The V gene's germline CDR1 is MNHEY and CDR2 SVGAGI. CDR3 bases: TGTGCCAGCAGTTCCGGGACAGAGGATGTTCAGCCCCAGCATTTT. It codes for CASSSGTEDVQPQHF.

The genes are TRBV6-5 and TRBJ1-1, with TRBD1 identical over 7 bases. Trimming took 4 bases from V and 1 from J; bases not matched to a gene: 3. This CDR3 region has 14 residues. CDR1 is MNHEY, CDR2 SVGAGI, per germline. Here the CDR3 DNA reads TGTGCCAGCAGTTTCCGGACAGGGAACACTGAAGCTTTCTTT. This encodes CASSFRTGNTEAFF.

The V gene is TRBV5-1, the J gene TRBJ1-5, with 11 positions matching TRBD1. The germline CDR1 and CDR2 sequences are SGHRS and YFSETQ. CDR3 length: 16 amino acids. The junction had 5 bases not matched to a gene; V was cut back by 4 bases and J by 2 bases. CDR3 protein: CASSGAGQGGNQPQHF. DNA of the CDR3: TGCGCCAGCAGCGGGGCGGGACAGGGGGGCAATCAGCCCCAGCATTTT.

The CDR3 loop is CASSSLAGVDNEQFF. CDR3 coding DNA: TGTGCCAGCAGCTCACTAGCGGGAGTCGACAATGAGCAGTTCTTC. The chain is built from TRBV5-4 and TRBJ2-1; 11 nucleotides line up with TRBD2. Germline CDR1 is SGHNT and CDR2 is YYREEE (reference sequence). Trimming removed 3 bases from V and 5 bases from J; junction bases left unmatched: 4. The CDR3 sequence is 15 residues long.

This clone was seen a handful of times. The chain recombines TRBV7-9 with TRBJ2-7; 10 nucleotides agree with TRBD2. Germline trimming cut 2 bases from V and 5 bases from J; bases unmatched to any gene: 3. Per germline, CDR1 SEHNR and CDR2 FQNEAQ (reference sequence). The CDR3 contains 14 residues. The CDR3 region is CASSLLAGANEQYF. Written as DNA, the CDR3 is TGTGCCAGCAGCTTACTAGCGGGAGCCAACGAGCAGTACTTC.

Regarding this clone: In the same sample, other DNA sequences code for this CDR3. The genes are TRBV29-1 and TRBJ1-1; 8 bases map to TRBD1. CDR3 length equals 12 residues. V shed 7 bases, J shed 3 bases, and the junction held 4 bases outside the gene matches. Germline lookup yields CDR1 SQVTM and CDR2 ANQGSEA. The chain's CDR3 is CSAGQGDTEAFF. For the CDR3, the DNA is TGCAGCGCCGGACAGGGAGACACTGAAGCTTTCTTT.

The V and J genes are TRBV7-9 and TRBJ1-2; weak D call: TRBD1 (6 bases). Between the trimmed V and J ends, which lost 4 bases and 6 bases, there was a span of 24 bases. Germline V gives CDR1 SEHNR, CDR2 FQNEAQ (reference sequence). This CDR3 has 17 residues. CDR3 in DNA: TGTGCCAGCAGCTCATTTAGGGGGTCCGGGACTAGGGATGGCTACACCTTC. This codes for CASSSFRGSGTRDGYTF.